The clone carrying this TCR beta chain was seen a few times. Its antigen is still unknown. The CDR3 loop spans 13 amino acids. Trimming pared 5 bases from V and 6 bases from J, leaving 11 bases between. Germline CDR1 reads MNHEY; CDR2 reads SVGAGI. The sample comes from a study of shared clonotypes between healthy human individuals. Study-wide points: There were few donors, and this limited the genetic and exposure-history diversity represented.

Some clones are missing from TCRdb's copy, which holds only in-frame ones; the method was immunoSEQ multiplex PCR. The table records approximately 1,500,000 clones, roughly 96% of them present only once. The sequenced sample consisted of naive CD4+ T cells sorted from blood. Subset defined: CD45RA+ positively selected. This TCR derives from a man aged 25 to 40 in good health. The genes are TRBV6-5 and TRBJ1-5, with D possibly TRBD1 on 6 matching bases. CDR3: CASSRTVRQPQHF. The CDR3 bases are TGTGCCAGCAGTCGGACAGTCCGTCAGCCCCAGCATTTT.